A few counts support the clone carrying this T cell receptor (beta chain). Germline V gene sequence: CDR1 SGHRS, CDR2 YFSETQ. This CDR3 has 16 amino acids. Trimming stripped 2 bases from V and 0 bases from J, with 13 bases between. TCRdb independently ran MiXCR on the RT-PCR reads; one entry per CDR3 protein. The sample lists fewer than 800,000 distinct CDR3 sequences; about 14% were seen once. The TCR sequence derives from a female donor in good health, serving as a healthy control. The chain has TRBV5-1 and TRBJ2-3; possible D gene TRBD2, 5 bases. The sample comprised memory CD4+ T cells from blood. The CDR3, as DNA: TGCGCCAGCAGCTTAAGGGAGATACAGAGCACAGATACGCAGTATTTT. It is translated as CASSLREIQSTDTQYF.